Presented here are 6 T cell receptor beta chains from one specimen sequenced in a study of post-analysis software for immune sequencing data. TCR beta cDNA libraries included unique molecular identifiers. TCRdb ran MiXCR on the PCR reads and lists one entry per CDR3 protein. Among 150,000 to 200,000 distinct CDR3 sequences listed, 35% to 40% were seen once. Sample: blood, taken after autologous hematopoietic stem cell transplantation. The receptor source for this set is a girl between 5 and 17 years old with multiple sclerosis.

This clonotype was detected ten times or more. The gene calls are TRBV5-1 and TRBJ2-5, with D unclear. Per the germline V gene, CDR1 is SGHRS and CDR2 is YFSETQ. V lost 3 bases and J lost 2, with 14 bases in between. This CDR3 comprises 15 residues. CDR3 region: CASSSNTGSQETQYF. The CDR3 DNA reads as TGCGCCAGCAGCTCTAACACCGGGTCGCAAGAGACCCAGTACTTC.

The gene calls are TRBV7-2 and TRBJ2-2, with 7 bases matching TRBD2. The junction had 4 bases not matched to a gene; V was cut back by 5 bases and J by 1 base. Germline V gives CDR1 SGHTA, CDR2 FQGNSA. The CDR3 has 15 amino acids. The CDR3 DNA reads TGTGCCAGCAGCAGGACTAGTTGGAACACCGGGGAGCTGTTTTTT. Translating it yields CASSRTSWNTGELFF.

This clonotype was counted between two and nine times. This rearrangement joins TRBV10-3 to TRBJ1-1; D uncertain. The CDR3 totals 16 residues. Trimming stripped 6 bases from V and 0 bases from J, with 17 bases between. Germline assignment: CDR1 ENHRY and CDR2 SYGVKD. CDR3 sequence reads: CAIREVGSPMNTEAFF. The CDR3 DNA follows: TGTGCCATCAGAGAAGTGGGCAGCCCCATGAACACTGAAGCTTTCTTT.

The DNA of the CDR3 is TGTGCCAGCAGCCAAGATGACAGAGTGAGGGAGCAGTACTTC. As protein: CASSQDDRVREQYF. The V gene is TRBV4-2, the J gene TRBJ2-7; D might be TRBD1 (5 bases). Trimming took 0 bases from V and 7 from J, leaving 13 bases between them. Germline CDR1 and CDR2: LGHNA and YNFKEQ. The CDR3 totals 14 residues.

The rearrangement links TRBV10-2 to TRBJ2-5, with D uncertain. The DNA end is a closer match to TRBJ2-7, so the J assignment may be wrong. This CDR3 region has 12 residues. Germline CDR1 and CDR2: WSHSY and SAAADI. As DNA, the CDR3 is TGCGCCAGCAGTGAATTACGGATCGAGCAGTACTTC. Translating it yields CASSELRIEQYF.

A remark on this clonotype: At one boundary the junction diverges from the germline segment, which might be a read error. This rearrangement joins TRBV7-3 to TRBJ2-7; no clear D gene. The CDR3 is made up of 14 amino acids. The germline V gene has CDR1 SGHTA and CDR2 FQGTGA. CDR3 loop: CASSPGYGSDEQYF. The CDR3 DNA follows: TGTGCCAGCAGCCCAGGTTACGGCTCCGACGAGCAGTACTTC.